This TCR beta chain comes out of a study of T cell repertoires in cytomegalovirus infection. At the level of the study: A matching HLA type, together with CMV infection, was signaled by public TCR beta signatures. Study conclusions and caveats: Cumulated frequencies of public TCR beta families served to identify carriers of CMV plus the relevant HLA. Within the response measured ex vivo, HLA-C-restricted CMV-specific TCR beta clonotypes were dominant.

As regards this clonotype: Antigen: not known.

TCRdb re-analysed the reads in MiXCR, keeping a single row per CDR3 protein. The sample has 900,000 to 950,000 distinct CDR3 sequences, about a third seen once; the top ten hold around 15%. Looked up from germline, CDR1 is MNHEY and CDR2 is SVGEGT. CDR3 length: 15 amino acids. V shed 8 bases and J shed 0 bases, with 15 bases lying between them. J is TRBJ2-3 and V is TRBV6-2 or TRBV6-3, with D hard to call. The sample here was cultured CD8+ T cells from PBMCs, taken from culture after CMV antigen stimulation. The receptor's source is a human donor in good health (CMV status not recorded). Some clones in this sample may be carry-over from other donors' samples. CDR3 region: CASRNGYRSTDTQYF. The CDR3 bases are TGTGCCAGCCGAAATGGGTATCGCAGCACAGATACGCAGTATTTT.